This passage covers 24 T cell receptor beta chains from one sample sequenced in a study of persistence of HIV-infected CD4 T cells. Their recognized antigens are unknown. The libraries were made with immunoSEQ version 4 in survey mode. Data came from immunoSEQ multiplex PCR; TCRdb stores just in-frame clones and leaves some out. The table shows roughly 25,000 clones, with around 67% occurring only once. An overlapping HIV-1 Gag peptide pool stimulated these cells at about 1 ug/peptide/mL. CD4+ T cells upregulating both CD40 ligand and CD69 were sorted as responding cells. The specimen was CD4+ T cells sorted from PBMCs after roughly 20-hour stimulation, collected from a patient who received antiretroviral therapy. The source of these receptors is an adult man with HIV who was CMV-seropositive.

The rearrangement uses TRBV3-1 (or the pseudogene TRBV3-2) and TRBJ2-1; TRBD2 aligns across 8 bases. The germline gives CDR1 LGHDT, CDR2 YNNKEL (reference sequence). CDR3 length: 16 amino acids. V gave up 0 bases and J gave up 5 bases; unmatched junction bases: 6. The CDR3 region is CASSQEPRGGNNEQFF. CDR3 nucleotide sequence: TGTGCCAGCAGCCAAGAACCCCGGGGGGGAAACAATGAGCAGTTCTTC.

The J gene is TRBJ1-4, the V gene TRBV27; D remains ambiguous. Between the trimmed V and J ends, which lost 5 bases and 0 bases, there was a span of 10 bases. The CDR3 is made up of 15 amino acids. Germline V lookup: CDR1 MNHEY, CDR2 SMNVEV (reference sequence). The CDR3 protein is CASSIRLATNEKLFF. In nucleotides, the CDR3 is TGTGCCAGCAGTATCAGACTTGCAACTAATGAAAAACTGTTTTTT.

V usage is TRBV6-5 and J usage is TRBJ1-4; the match to TRBD1 covers 7 bases. Germline CDR1 MNHEY, CDR2 SVGAGI. With V trimmed by 6 bases and J by 5 bases, 6 bases remained unmatched. The CDR3 is 14 amino acids. The CDR3 loop is CASRRGQQNEKLFF. DNA of the CDR3: TGTGCCAGCAGAAGGGGACAGCAAAATGAAAAACTGTTTTTT.

The chain couples TRBV2 to TRBJ1-2; weak D call: TRBD1 (5 bases). This CDR3 is 13 amino acids long. V was trimmed by 4 bases and J by 0 bases, leaving 6 bases between them. Germline V gene lookup returns CDR1 SNHLY and CDR2 FYNNEI. CDR3 DNA sequence: TGTGCCAGCAGTGGGGGGGCTAACTATGGCTACACCTTC. Protein: CASSGGANYGYTF.

This clone appeared a single time. The rearrangement joins TRBV29-1 to TRBJ2-1, with a weak D call TRBD1 (5 bases). Germline assignment: CDR1 SQVTM and CDR2 ANQGSEA. V lost 4 bases and J 3 bases, leaving 19 bases between the germline ends. The CDR3 totals 16 residues. DNA for the CDR3: TGCAGCGTTGCCCCGCCGACAGTGCTTCTCTACAATGAGCAGTTCTTC. Residues: CSVAPPTVLLYNEQFF.

The chain employs TRBV28 and TRBJ1-1, with D possibly matching TRBD1 (5 bases). This CDR3 has 17 amino acids. Trimming took 5 bases from V and 0 from J, leaving 19 bases between them. The germline CDR1 and CDR2 sequences are MDHEN and SYDVKM. The CDR3 DNA sequence: TGTGCCAGCAGTCCAATGAAAGGTAGACAGATGAACACTGAAGCTTTCTTT. Amino acid sequence: CASSPMKGRQMNTEAFF.

The chain is built from TRBV6-5 and TRBJ1-5; tentative D call: TRBD1 (6 bases). This CDR3 comprises 15 residues. Trimming removed 4 bases from V and 5 bases from J, with 15 bases in between. Germline CDR1 reads MNHEY; CDR2 reads SVGAGI. In DNA, the CDR3 is TGTGCCAGCAGTTTGACAGGTGATCCCCATCAGCCCCAGCATTTT. It codes for CASSLTGDPHQPQHF.

This clone was seen a handful of times. The CDR3, as DNA: TGTGCCAGCAGTGAGAACAGGGCTGGGGCCAACGTCCTGACTTTC. Its translation is CASSENRAGANVLTF. The rearrangement links TRBV6-1 to TRBJ2-6; D perhaps matches TRBD1 (6 bases). The CDR3 spans 15 residues. The V gene's germline CDR1 is MNHNS and CDR2 SASEGT. V shed 3 bases and J shed 2 bases, with 8 bases lying between them.

Judged by abundance, this clone is medium-sized. The chain has TRBV4-2 and TRBJ2-7; 8 positions match TRBD1. This CDR3 contains 12 residues. The ends lost 3 bases at V and 6 bases at J; junction bases unmatched: 1. Germline CDR1 and CDR2: LGHNA and YNFKEQ. CDR3 loop: CASSQQGAEQYF. The CDR3, as DNA: TGTGCCAGCAGCCAGCAGGGGGCCGAGCAGTACTTC.

The chain is built from TRBV30 and TRBJ2-7, with D possibly called TRBD1 or TRBD2 (7 bases each). The V gene lost 3 bases and the J gene lost 2 bases, with 17 bases spanning the gap. This CDR3 contains 15 residues. CDR1 is GTSNPN and CDR2 is SVGIG in the germline V gene (reference sequence). The CDR3 spells CAWSPGGDRAYEQYF. The CDR3 DNA reads TGTGCCTGGAGCCCTGGGGGGGACAGAGCCTACGAGCAGTACTTC.

J is TRBJ2-3 and V is TRBV28, with D perhaps matching TRBD2 (6 bases). This CDR3 is built from 15 residues. V lost 6 bases and J lost 4, with 17 bases in between. From germline, CDR1 is MDHEN and CDR2 SYDVKM. The CDR3 protein is CASSPPSRGSDTQYF. CDR3 DNA sequence: TGTGCCAGCAGCCCCCCCTCGCGGGGTTCAGATACGCAGTATTTT. The variable domain in full, completed from reference TRBV28 and TRBJ2-3, reads DVKVTQSSRYLVKRTGEKVFLECVQDMDHENMFWYRQDPGLGLRLIYFSYDVKMKEKGDIPEGYSVSREKKERFSLILESASTNQTSMYLCASSPPSRGSDTQYFGPGTRLTVL.

By share of the sample, this clone is medium-sized. The V call is TRBV5-1, the J call TRBJ2-3; 12 positions match TRBD2. CDR3 length: 16 residues. Losses at the gene ends were 4 bases for V and 0 bases for J; bases not matched to a gene: 3. Germline V lookup: CDR1 SGHRS, CDR2 YFSETQ. The CDR3 here is CASSQGLAGSTDTQYF. CDR3 DNA sequence: TGCGCCAGCAGCCAAGGACTAGCGGGGAGCACAGATACGCAGTATTTT.

The chain carries TRBV18 and TRBJ1-2; possible D gene TRBD1, 5 bases. CDR1 and CDR2 from the germline V gene are KGHSH and LQKENI. The CDR3 is made up of 12 amino acids. Deletions cut 2 bases from V and 4 bases from J, with 5 bases between. CDR3 amino acids: CASSPGAYGYTF. CDR3 DNA: TGTGCCAGCTCACCAGGGGCCTATGGCTACACCTTC.

J is TRBJ2-3 and V is TRBV9; tentative D call: TRBD1 (6 bases). The CDR3 extends over 12 amino acids. V was trimmed by 4 bases and J by 6 bases, leaving 9 bases between them. Germline CDR1 SGDLS, CDR2 YYNGEE. The CDR3 DNA follows: TGTGCCAGCAGCCTAAGGGGGGATACGCAGTATTTT. Translation: CASSLRGDTQYF.

This clone was detected a few times. This chain connects TRBV28 to TRBJ1-3; D ambiguous. The germline CDR1 and CDR2 sequences are MDHEN and SYDVKM. V shed 6 bases and J shed 4 bases, with 7 bases lying between them. This CDR3 contains 12 residues. The CDR3 DNA is TGTGCCAGCAGGGCGGGAGGAAACACCATATATTTT. Protein product: CASRAGGNTIYF.

DNA of the CDR3: TGCAGCGTTGAAGGACAGGCGAACACTGAAGCTTTCTTT. Residues: CSVEGQANTEAFF. The V gene is TRBV29-1, the J gene TRBJ1-1; maybe TRBD1 (6 bases). Trimming shortened V by 1 base and J by 1 base, and 7 bases separated the two germline ends. In germline, CDR1 is SQVTM, CDR2 ANQGSEA. This CDR3 is 13 amino acids long. The whole variable domain, filled in from reference TRBV29-1 and TRBJ1-1, reads SAVISQKPSRDICQRGTSLTIQCQVDSQVTMMFWYRQQPGQSLTLIATANQGSEATYESGFVIDKFPISRPNLTFSTLTVSNMSPEDSSIYLCSVEGQANTEAFFGQGTRLTVV.

CDR3 amino acids: CASSVVGSAAEAFF. DNA of the CDR3: TGTGCCAGCAGCGTAGTCGGGTCCGCGGCTGAAGCTTTCTTT. This rearrangement joins TRBV9 to TRBJ1-1; D remains unclear. The CDR3 consists of 14 residues. Germline lookup yields CDR1 SGDLS and CDR2 YYNGEE. V lost 0 bases and J 6 bases, leaving 12 bases between the germline ends.

The rearrangement joins TRBV6-5 to TRBJ2-7; the match to TRBD1 covers 8 bases. Germline trimming cut 6 bases from V and 0 bases from J; bases unmatched to any gene: 4. The germline V gene encodes CDR1 MNHEY and CDR2 SVGAGI. The CDR3 runs 14 residues. The CDR3 DNA is TGTGCCAGCAGGGAGGGACAGGTCTCCTACGAGCAGTACTTC. It codes for CASREGQVSYEQYF.

This chain uses TRBV7-9 with TRBJ1-6, with 7 bases fitting TRBD1. The CDR3 spans 14 residues. CDR1 is SEHNR, CDR2 FQNEAQ, per germline (reference sequence). J was trimmed by 11 bases and V by 1 base; bases with no gene match: 5. The CDR3 nucleotides read TGTGCCAGCAGCTTAGGGGGACAGTCGACACCCCTCCACTTT. This translates into CASSLGGQSTPLHF.

The CDR3 spells CASSLSAVYEQYF. The DNA of the CDR3 is TGTGCCAGCAGTTTGTCAGCGGTCTACGAGCAGTACTTC. The V gene is TRBV28, the J gene TRBJ2-7, with a possible D match to TRBD2 (5 bases). Trimming cost V 3 bases and J 3 bases, with 9 bases left between them. The length of the CDR3 is 13 residues. CDR1 and CDR2 (germline): MDHEN, SYDVKM.

This clone was seen just once. This chain uses TRBV27 with TRBJ1-6; possible D gene TRBD1, 5 bases. CDR3 length: 15 amino acids. Between the trimmed V and J ends, which lost 8 bases and 5 bases, there was a span of 16 bases. Germline values: CDR1 MNHEY, CDR2 SMNVEV (reference sequence). CDR3 coding DNA: TGTGCCAGCGGTAAGAGGGGATCGGATAATTCACCCCTCCACTTT. It encodes CASGKRGSDNSPLHF.

In this sample, this clone is medium-sized. The V and J genes are TRBV10-2 and TRBJ2-3; 9 bases map to TRBD2. Germline CDR1 WSHSY, CDR2 SAAADI. J gave up 1 base and V 5 bases, and 1 base lay outside the gene matches. This CDR3 spans 14 amino acids. The chain's CDR3 is CASSWTSGTDTQYF. In nucleotides, the CDR3 is TGCGCCAGCAGTTGGACTAGCGGCACAGATACGCAGTATTTT.

The genes are TRBV6-6 and TRBJ2-1; 8 bases are shared with TRBD2. CDR3 length: 16 residues. Germline CDR1 is MNHNY and CDR2 is SVGAGI (reference sequence). V lost 2 bases, J lost 1 base, and 4 bases stayed unmatched. In nucleotides, the CDR3 is TGTGCCAGCAGTTACCCCTTAGCGGGGTCCTACAATGAGCAGTTCTTC. Amino acids: CASSYPLAGSYNEQFF.

This clone was counted a few times. The V and J genes are TRBV10-1 and TRBJ1-4; no definite D call. The CDR3 extends over 13 amino acids. Germline V CDR1 and CDR2: WNHNN, SYGVQD (reference sequence). Trimming removed 3 bases from V and 8 bases from J, with 10 bases in between. In nucleotides, the CDR3 is TGCGCCAGCAGTGAAGGCCAGGACGAAAAACTGTTTTTT. Protein product: CASSEGQDEKLFF.